The following is a T cell receptor (beta chain) sequence with its context. Antigen: not known. The germline gives CDR1 SEHNR, CDR2 FQNEAQ (reference sequence). The germline V and J ends were trimmed by 0 bases and 0 bases, with 9 bases remaining between them. CDR3 length equals 16 residues. The data stem from a study of shared clonotypes between healthy human individuals. The overall study: Each donor had three CD4 naive, three CD4 memory, two CD8 naive and one CD8 memory plate. General study results and limits: Four donors shared about 5% of their naive CD4 clonotypes. Read depth was anticipated to influence clonotype sharing among donors. Rarefaction indicated that sorted-subset sequencing remained incomplete although depth was large.

The table came from immunoSEQ multiplex PCR; TCRdb's copy has only in-frame clones and leaves some out. The repertoire holds millions of clones, with approximately 95% as singletons. V usage is TRBV7-9 and J usage is TRBJ1-3; D remains ambiguous. Sequenced: naive CD4+ T cells from PBMCs. Documented subset: CD45RA+ positively selected. The TCR sequence derives from a man younger than 35 in good health. Some clones in this sample may be carry-over from other donors' samples. The chain's CDR3 is CASSLASPASGNTIYF. The CDR3, as DNA: TGTGCCAGCAGCTTAGCCTCACCGGCCTCTGGAAACACCATATATTTT.